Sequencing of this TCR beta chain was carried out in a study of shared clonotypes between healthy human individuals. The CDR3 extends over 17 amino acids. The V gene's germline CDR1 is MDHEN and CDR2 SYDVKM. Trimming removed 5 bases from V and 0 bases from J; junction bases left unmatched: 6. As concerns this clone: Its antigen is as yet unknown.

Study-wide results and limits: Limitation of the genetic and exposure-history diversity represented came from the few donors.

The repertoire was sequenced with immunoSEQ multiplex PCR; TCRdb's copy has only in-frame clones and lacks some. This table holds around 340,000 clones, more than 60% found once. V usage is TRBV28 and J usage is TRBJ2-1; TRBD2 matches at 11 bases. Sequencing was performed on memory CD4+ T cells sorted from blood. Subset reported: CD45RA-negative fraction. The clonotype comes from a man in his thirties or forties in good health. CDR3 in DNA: TGTGCCAGCAGTCTCGTAGCGGGAGGGAGCTCCTACAATGAGCAGTTCTTC. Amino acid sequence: CASSLVAGGSSYNEQFF.